These 26 T cell receptor beta chains originate from one sample sequenced in a study of control samples from healthy donors and cancer patients. Data came from immunoSEQ multiplex PCR; TCRdb stores just in-frame clones and leaves some out. Of 130,000 or so clones in the sample, roughly 90% were seen once. Sequenced: blood. The source is a man aged 18 to 35 in good health.

This clone has a single count. V gene TRBV6-5 combines with J gene TRBJ1-1, with D unclear. Trimming left V 0 bases short and J 2 bases short, with 13 bases between. The CDR3 runs 16 residues. CDR1 and CDR2 (germline): MNHEY, SVGAGI. This chain's CDR3 is CASSYSIAQTNTEAFF. CDR3 nucleotide sequence: TGTGCCAGCAGTTACTCGATAGCACAGACTAACACTGAAGCTTTCTTT.

This clone was found once. The rearrangement joins TRBV2 to TRBJ1-5; D uncertain. This CDR3 spans 17 amino acids. From germline, CDR1 is SNHLY and CDR2 FYNNEI. Between the trimmed V and J ends, which lost 2 bases and 0 bases, there was a span of 14 bases. This CDR3 is CASSEPSAGYSNQPQHF. The CDR3 DNA is TGTGCCAGCAGTGAACCCTCCGCAGGATATAGCAATCAGCCCCAGCATTTT.

The chain carries TRBV7-9 and TRBJ1-3, with 7 bases lining up with TRBD1. The germline V gene encodes CDR1 SEHNR and CDR2 FQNEAQ (reference sequence). The junction had 21 bases not matched to a gene; V was cut back by 7 bases and J by 3 bases. The CDR3 runs to 19 residues. CDR3 amino acids: CASTPVLVGRGSVGNTIYF. DNA for the CDR3: TGTGCCAGCACCCCCGTTTTAGTAGGCAGGGGGTCGGTTGGAAACACCATATATTTT.

The chain uses TRBV9 and TRBJ2-7, with D possibly matching TRBD2 (5 bases). CDR3 length: 14 residues. Germline lookup yields CDR1 SGDLS and CDR2 YYNGEE. V was clipped by 7 bases and J by 2 bases, with 16 bases between them. The CDR3 DNA sequence: TGTGCCAGCTCCCCCTCCACCGGGACCTACGAGCAGTACTTC. As protein: CASSPSTGTYEQYF.

J is TRBJ2-5 and V is TRBV29-1; the D gene could be TRBD1 or TRBD2 (5 bases each). The CDR3 contains 14 residues. The germline gives CDR1 SQVTM, CDR2 ANQGSEA. The V and J ends lost 6 bases and 0 bases respectively, with 14 bases between them. This chain's CDR3 is CSVLRDANQETQYF. The CDR3 nucleotides are TGCAGCGTCCTCCGGGACGCAAACCAAGAGACCCAGTACTTC. Full variable domain (remainder filled in from reference TRBV29-1 and TRBJ2-5): SAVISQKPSRDICQRGTSLTIQCQVDSQVTMMFWYRQQPGQSLTLIATANQGSEATYESGFVIDKFPISRPNLTFSTLTVSNMSPEDSSIYLCSVLRDANQETQYFGPGTRLLVL.

This chain connects TRBV11-3 to TRBJ2-7; tentative D call: TRBD1 (6 bases). Germline V gene lookup returns CDR1 SGHNT and CDR2 YENEEA. This CDR3 has 11 residues. V shed 5 bases and J shed 6 bases, with 8 bases lying between them. CDR3 sequence (DNA): TGTGCCAGCAGCCAAGGGGGCGAGCAGTACTTC. This codes for CASSQGGEQYF. The full variable domain, completed using reference TRBV11-3 and TRBJ2-7, is EAGVVQSPRYKIIEKKQPVAFWCNPISGHNTLYWYLQNLGQGPELLIRYENEEAVDDSQLPKDRFSAERLKGVDSTLKIQPAELGDSAVYLCASSQGGEQYFGPGTRLTVT.

The V call is TRBV7-5, the J call TRBJ2-3; the D segment call TRBD2 is taken from the table without a DNA check. TRBV7-5 has pseudogene status. CDR3 size: 19 residues. The DNA of the CDR3 is TGTGTCAGAAGCTACGACCCGGGACTAAAAAAATGTTCAAGAGATACGCAGTATTTT. This encodes CVRSYDPGLKKCSRDTQYF.

This chain links TRBV19 with TRBJ2-7; D might be TRBD1 (6 bases). The V end lost 6 bases, the J end lost 6 bases, and 9 bases lay between the germline ends. Germline assignment: CDR1 LNHDA and CDR2 SQIVND (reference sequence). The CDR3 has 11 amino acids. For the CDR3, the DNA is TGTGCCAGTAGCACAGGGCCCGAGCAGTACTTC. This translates into CASSTGPEQYF. The entire variable domain, with the rest obtained from reference TRBV19 and TRBJ2-7, is as follows: DGGITQSPKYLFRKEGQNVTLSCEQNLNHDAMYWYRQDPGQGLRLIYYSQIVNDFQKGDIAEGYSVSREKKESFPLTVTSAQKNPTAFYLCASSTGPEQYFGPGTRLTVT.

The CDR3 reads CASSRGQGTEAFF. DNA for the CDR3: TGTGCCAGCAGCCGAGGACAGGGGACTGAAGCTTTCTTT. V gene TRBV7-7 combines with J gene TRBJ1-1; 9 bases line up with TRBD1. With 5 bases clipped from V and 5 bases from J, the junction kept 3 bases outside the gene matches. Germline CDR1 and CDR2: SSHAT and FNYEAQ (reference sequence). CDR3 length: 13 residues.

V gene TRBV2 combines with J gene TRBJ1-4; 10 nucleotides agree with TRBD1. The CDR3 runs to 14 residues. The trim removed 6 bases at V and 5 bases at J, leaving 3 bases unmatched. Germline lookup yields CDR1 SNHLY and CDR2 FYNNEI. The CDR3 sequence is CASRRQGANEKLFF. The CDR3 DNA reads as TGTGCCAGCAGACGACAGGGGGCAAATGAAAAACTGTTTTTT.

This chain connects TRBV5-1 to TRBJ1-2, with D possibly TRBD1 on 6 matching bases. The ends were cut back, 2 bases at V and 5 bases at J, with 25 bases in the middle. The CDR3 length is 18 residues. The germline gives CDR1 SGHRS, CDR2 YFSETQ. Here the CDR3 DNA reads TGCGCCAGCAGCTTCTATTCACTTCGACAGGACCTTCGGTATGGCTACACCTTC. The encoded protein is CASSFYSLRQDLRYGYTF.

The DNA of the CDR3 is TGTGCCAGCAGCCAAGATCGGATAGCGGGGGGGCATGACACCGGGGAGCTGTTTTTT. Translation: CASSQDRIAGGHDTGELFF. The chain couples TRBV4-2 to TRBJ2-2; 11 positions match TRBD2. This CDR3 has 19 amino acids. Germline V gene lookup returns CDR1 LGHNA and CDR2 YNFKEQ. J was trimmed by 3 bases and V by 0 bases; bases with no gene match: 9.

V is TRBV6-5 and J is TRBJ1-3, with D tentatively TRBD1 (5 bases). The CDR3 has 14 amino acids. Germline lookup yields CDR1 MNHEY and CDR2 SVGAGI. With 5 bases removed from V and 4 bases from J, the gap between germline ends came to 12 bases. The CDR3 nucleotides read TGTGCCAGCAGTCCCACGGGGGTCGGAAACACCATATATTTT. Protein: CASSPTGVGNTIYF.

The chain recombines TRBV5-6 with TRBJ2-1, with D tentatively TRBD2 (6 bases). Between the trimmed V and J ends, which lost 4 bases and 0 bases, there was a span of 11 bases. The germline V gene has CDR1 SGHDT and CDR2 YYEEEE. The CDR3 runs 15 residues. In nucleotides, the CDR3 is TGTGCCAGCAGCGTGCCCGGGAGCTCCTACAATGAGCAGTTCTTC. Translated, it gives CASSVPGSSYNEQFF.

This clone has only one observation. The chain employs TRBV10-1 and TRBJ2-1, with 10 bases identical to TRBD2. V lost 5 bases to trimming and J lost 8 bases; unmatched junction nucleotides: 6. Germline V gene data show CDR1 as WNHNN and CDR2 as SYGVQD (reference sequence). This CDR3 has 14 amino acids. CDR3 DNA sequence: TGCGCCAGCAGTCAAGCGGGGGGGCCATATGAGCAGTTCTTC. Amino acid sequence: CASSQAGGPYEQFF.

CDR3 nucleotides: TGTGCCAGCAGCGGTGGACTAACCCGCACAGATACGCAGTATTTT. This sequence encodes CASSGGLTRTDTQYF. V usage is TRBV9 and J usage is TRBJ2-3; weak D call: TRBD2 (6 bases). Trimming stripped 3 bases from V and 1 base from J, with 12 bases between. CDR3 length: 15 residues. In germline, CDR1 is SGDLS, CDR2 YYNGEE.

This clone was detected a few times. The chain combines TRBV2 with TRBJ1-2, with 7 nucleotides matching TRBD1. V lost 5 bases and J lost 0; bases outside the gene matches: 3. From germline, CDR1 is SNHLY and CDR2 FYNNEI. The CDR3 sequence is 14 residues long. For the CDR3, the DNA is TGTGCCAGCAGTCAACAGGGGTCTAACTATGGCTACACCTTC. Its protein product is CASSQQGSNYGYTF.

The chain recombines TRBV9 with TRBJ2-6; D remains ambiguous. The CDR3 has 13 amino acids. In germline, CDR1 is SGDLS, CDR2 YYNGEE. Deletions cut 3 bases from V and 3 bases from J, with 4 bases between. CDR3 residues: CASSEGGANVLTF. The CDR3 region has the DNA TGTGCCAGCAGCGAAGGTGGGGCCAACGTCCTGACTTTC.

The genes are TRBV28 and TRBJ2-1, with TRBD1 matching 10 bases. CDR1 is MDHEN, CDR2 SYDVKM, per germline. This CDR3 spans 14 amino acids. The V segment lost 3 bases and the J segment 5 bases; nucleotides outside the gene matches: 1. As DNA, the CDR3 is TGTGCCAGCAGTTTGACAGGGGGCAACAATGAGCAGTTCTTC. Translating it yields CASSLTGGNNEQFF. Supplemented by reference TRBV28 and TRBJ2-1, the full variable domain reads DVKVTQSSRYLVKRTGEKVFLECVQDMDHENMFWYRQDPGLGLRLIYFSYDVKMKEKGDIPEGYSVSREKKERFSLILESASTNQTSMYLCASSLTGGNNEQFFGPGTRLTVL.

This chain joins TRBV6-5 and TRBJ1-1, with 7 nucleotides matching TRBD1. The CDR3 length is 15 residues. J lost 4 bases, V lost 6 bases, and 11 bases had no gene match. The germline V gene has CDR1 MNHEY and CDR2 SVGAGI. The CDR3 region is CASRRDRDETTEAFF. CDR3 sequence (DNA): TGTGCCAGCAGACGAGACAGGGACGAAACCACTGAAGCTTTCTTT.

This chain connects TRBV6-5 to TRBJ1-6; 7 nucleotides match TRBD1. The trim removed 6 bases at V and 13 bases at J, leaving 9 bases unmatched. The V gene's germline CDR1 is MNHEY and CDR2 SVGAGI. The CDR3 totals 13 residues. The chain's CDR3 is CASRVPGGSPLHF. The DNA for the CDR3 is TGTGCCAGCAGAGTCCCAGGGGGATCCCCCCTCCACTTT.

The chain has TRBV4-1 and TRBJ2-2; 10 bases are a match to TRBD2. V shed 1 base and J 1 base; nucleotides not matched to a gene: 3. CDR1 is MGHRA, CDR2 YSYEKL, per germline. The CDR3 is 17 amino acids. CDR3 nucleotide sequence: TGCGCCAGCAGCCAAGGGCTAGCGGGGGTGAACACCGGGGAGCTGTTTTTT. Translating gives CASSQGLAGVNTGELFF.

The CDR3 sequence is CASSYSIQGARNIQYF. Written as DNA, the CDR3 is TGTGCCAGCAGTTACTCCATACAGGGGGCAAGAAACATTCAGTACTTC. This sequence joins TRBV6-5 and TRBJ2-4; 9 nucleotides line up with TRBD1. Trimming removed 0 bases from V and 6 bases from J; junction bases left unmatched: 6. This CDR3 is 16 amino acids long. Germline values: CDR1 MNHEY, CDR2 SVGAGI.

The V gene is TRBV9, the J gene TRBJ1-1, with D perhaps TRBD1 (5 bases). Deletions cut 4 bases from V and 0 bases from J, with 13 bases between. The germline CDR1 and CDR2 sequences are SGDLS and YYNGEE. The CDR3 loop spans 15 amino acids. In DNA, the CDR3 is TGTGCCAGCAGCCCAGAACCAGGGATGAACACTGAAGCTTTCTTT. As protein: CASSPEPGMNTEAFF.

The chain recombines TRBV5-1 with TRBJ2-6; 12 nucleotides match TRBD1. The CDR3 has 20 amino acids. After removal of 4 bases from V and 1 base from J, the junction contained 12 bases not matched to a gene. The germline V gene has CDR1 SGHRS and CDR2 YFSETQ. The CDR3 nucleotides read TGCGCCAGCAGCCGTCAAACCGGGACAGGGGGCGCGTCTGGGGCCAACGTCCTGACTTTC. As protein: CASSRQTGTGGASGANVLTF.

The chain combines TRBV2 with TRBJ2-1; D ambiguous. Trimming pared 4 bases from V and 3 bases from J, leaving 1 base between. CDR3 length: 11 amino acids. Per germline, CDR1 SNHLY and CDR2 FYNNEI. The CDR3, as DNA: TGTGCCAGCAGTGTCTACAATGAGCAGTTCTTC. Translating it yields CASSVYNEQFF.